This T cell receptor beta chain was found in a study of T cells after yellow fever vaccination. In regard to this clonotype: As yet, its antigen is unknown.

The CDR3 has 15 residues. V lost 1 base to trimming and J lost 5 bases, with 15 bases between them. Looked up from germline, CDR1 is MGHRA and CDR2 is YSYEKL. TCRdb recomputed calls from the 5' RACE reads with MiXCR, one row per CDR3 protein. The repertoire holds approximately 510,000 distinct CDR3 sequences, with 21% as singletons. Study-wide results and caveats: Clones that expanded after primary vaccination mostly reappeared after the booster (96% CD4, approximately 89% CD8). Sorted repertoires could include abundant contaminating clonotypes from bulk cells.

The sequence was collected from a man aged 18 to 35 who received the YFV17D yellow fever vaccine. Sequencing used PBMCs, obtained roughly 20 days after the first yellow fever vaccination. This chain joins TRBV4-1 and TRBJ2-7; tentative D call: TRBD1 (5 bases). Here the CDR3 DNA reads TGCGCCAGCAGCCAAGTCGGGCAGGGTATGGACGAGCAGTACTTC. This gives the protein CASSQVGQGMDEQYF.